The 27 T cell receptor beta chains below were found in one sample sequenced in a study of blood T cell repertoires in COVID-19. Sequenced by immunoSEQ multiplex PCR; TCRdb stores in-frame clones only, minus some. The table lists over 30,000 clones, approximately 82% of them singletons. The sequencing sample was made of peripheral blood. These receptors were collected from a man aged 80 or over with active or convalescent COVID-19.

This clone was detected only a few times. The V call is TRBV11-2, the J call TRBJ2-3; D unresolved. Germline CDR1 SGHAT, CDR2 FQNNGV. Trimming left V 4 bases short and J 1 base short, with 15 bases between. The CDR3 spans 16 residues. Here the CDR3 DNA reads TGTGCCAGCAGCTCCGGGTTGGAGTGGGGCACAGATACGCAGTATTTT. It specifies CASSSGLEWGTDTQYF.

This clone was seen a handful of times. This chain links TRBV18 with TRBJ2-1, with 9 bases fitting TRBD1. The CDR3 runs to 15 residues. The germline CDR1 and CDR2 sequences are KGHSH and LQKENI. V trimming: 3 bases; J trimming: 6 bases; junction bases outside the gene matches: 6. This chain's CDR3 is CASSPTGGGSNEQFF. The CDR3 DNA reads TGTGCCAGCTCACCGACAGGGGGGGGTTCCAATGAGCAGTTCTTC.

The chain carries TRBV28 and TRBJ2-5, with D possibly matching TRBD1 (6 bases). V was cut by 7 bases and J by 2 bases, with 17 bases left in between. The CDR3 has 15 residues. Germline V CDR1 and CDR2: MDHEN, SYDVKM. This CDR3 is CASNLRGSGQETQYF. Here the CDR3 DNA reads TGTGCCAGCAACTTAAGGGGGAGTGGACAAGAGACCCAGTACTTC.

This sequence joins TRBV3-1 (or the pseudogene TRBV3-2) and TRBJ2-1, with 11 bases lining up with TRBD2. The J segment lost 2 bases and the V segment lost 0 bases, leaving 3 bases of the junction unmatched. This CDR3 is 17 amino acids long. In germline, CDR1 is LGHDT, CDR2 YNNKEL (reference sequence). The CDR3 nucleotides read TGTGCCAGCAGCCAAGAGGGACTAGCGGTTACCTACAATGAGCAGTTCTTC. Encoded protein: CASSQEGLAVTYNEQFF.

In DNA form, the CDR3 reads TGTGCCATCAGACAGGGCTCGCGGGAAGCTTTCTTT. It specifies CAIRQGSREAFF. The gene calls are TRBV10-3 and TRBJ1-1; the D gene is possibly TRBD1 (6 bases). V lost 6 bases to trimming and J lost 8 bases, with 13 bases between them. Germline CDR1 reads ENHRY; CDR2 reads SYGVKD. This CDR3 region has 12 residues.

The CDR3 region has the DNA TGTGCCAGCAGTGAGCGAGTGAACACTGAAGCTTTCTTT. Translating it yields CASSERVNTEAFF. The rearrangement uses TRBV12-3 or TRBV12-4 and TRBJ1-1, with D uncertain. Trimming left V 5 bases short and J 0 bases short, with 7 bases between. The CDR3 runs 13 residues.

This chain joins TRBV24-1 and TRBJ2-3; TRBD2 might be the D (6 bases). The germline V gene has CDR1 KGHDR and CDR2 SFDVKD. The CDR3 covers 18 residues. With 4 bases removed from V and 0 bases from J, the gap between germline ends came to 19 bases. CDR3 bases: TGTGCCACCAGTGAGGCAACTGGGGTAGGGACTAGCACAGATACGCAGTATTTT. This codes for CATSEATGVGTSTDTQYF.

The CDR3 DNA reads TGTGCCTGGATTAGGCCCGGGACACCGAGCTCTGGAAACACCATATATTTT. As protein: CAWIRPGTPSSGNTIYF. The V and J genes are TRBV30 and TRBJ1-3; tentatively, D is TRBD1 (6 bases). CDR1 is GTSNPN and CDR2 is SVGIG in the germline V gene (reference sequence). The CDR3 runs 17 residues. The V gene lost 4 bases and the J gene lost 0 bases, with 19 bases spanning the gap.

The genes are TRBV10-2 and TRBJ2-7, with TRBD2 as a possible D gene (6 bases). The CDR3 covers 14 residues. Trimming shortened V by 3 bases and J by 4 bases, and 13 bases separated the two germline ends. CDR1 is WSHSY and CDR2 is SAAADI in the germline V gene. The CDR3 here is CASSEVASVYEQYF. The CDR3 region has the DNA TGCGCCAGCAGTGAAGTCGCTAGCGTTTACGAGCAGTACTTC.

This chain connects TRBV6-1 to TRBJ2-1, with 9 bases lining up with TRBD2. The CDR3 spans 20 residues. Germline CDR1 MNHNS, CDR2 SASEGT. The ends lost 4 bases at V and 1 base at J; junction bases unmatched: 17. CDR3 DNA: TGTGCCAGCAGTGCCAAGAAACTAGCGGGTTCGAGGGATTCCTACAATGAGCAGTTCTTC. It yields the protein CASSAKKLAGSRDSYNEQFF.

This clone was found a few times. The chain recombines TRBV5-4 with TRBJ1-1; 7 bases line up with TRBD1. Germline V gene sequence: CDR1 SGHNT, CDR2 YYREEE (reference sequence). This CDR3 is built from 16 residues. V gave up 1 base and J gave up 3 bases; unmatched junction bases: 9. In nucleotides, the CDR3 is TGTGCCAGCAGCTTGATCATAAGTCAGGGGGACACTGAAGCTTTCTTT. This sequence encodes CASSLIISQGDTEAFF. Looking up the rest from reference TRBV5-4 and TRBJ1-1 gives the full variable domain: ETGVTQSPTHLIKTRGQQVTLRCSSQSGHNTVSWYQQALGQGPQFIFQYYREEENGRGNFPPRFSGLQFPNYSSELNVNALELDDSALYLCASSLIISQGDTEAFFGQGTRLTVV.

This clone was observed a handful of times. The V gene is TRBV11-2, the J gene TRBJ2-1; 14 nucleotides align to TRBD2. The J segment lost 15 bases and the V segment lost 5 bases, leaving 15 bases of the junction unmatched. This CDR3 contains 16 residues. CDR1 and CDR2 from the germline V gene are SGHAT and FQNNGV. The chain's CDR3 is CASSASLTGLAGVLFF. The DNA for the CDR3 is TGTGCCAGCAGCGCTTCCTTGACGGGACTAGCGGGAGTCCTGTTCTTC.

The J gene is TRBJ2-7, the V gene TRBV9; tentatively, D is TRBD2 (7 bases). Looked up from germline, CDR1 is SGDLS and CDR2 is YYNGEE. This CDR3 region has 16 residues. Trimming stripped 3 bases from V and 5 bases from J, with 21 bases between. The CDR3 loop is CASSAGQRGQDDEQYF. In DNA form, the CDR3 reads TGTGCCAGCAGCGCAGGACAGCGGGGTCAGGACGACGAGCAGTACTTC.

The chain combines TRBV18 with TRBJ2-2, with a weak D call TRBD2 (5 bases). Trimming stripped 3 bases from V and 7 bases from J, with 12 bases between. The CDR3 covers 14 residues. Germline loops: CDR1 KGHSH, CDR2 LQKENI. The CDR3 region has the DNA TGTGCCAGCTCACCCCCGAGCGGAAACGGGGAGCTGTTTTTT. Translation: CASSPPSGNGELFF. The full variable domain, completed using reference TRBV18 and TRBJ2-2, is NAGVMQNPRHLVRRRGQEARLRCSPMKGHSHVYWYRQLPEEGLKFMVYLQKENIIDESGMPKERFSAEFPKEGPSILRIQQVVRGDSAAYFCASSPPSGNGELFFGEGSRLTVL.

The genes are TRBV6-6 and TRBJ1-5, with 9 nucleotides matching TRBD1. This CDR3 spans 14 amino acids. Germline CDR1 MNHNY, CDR2 SVGAGI (reference sequence). J gave up 5 bases and V 4 bases, and 3 bases lay outside the gene matches. The CDR3 region is CASSLRQGDQPQHF. The CDR3, as DNA: TGTGCCAGCAGTTTACGACAGGGGGATCAGCCCCAGCATTTT.

The chain has TRBV29-1 and TRBJ2-7; 8 bases are a match to TRBD2. CDR1 is SQVTM, CDR2 ANQGSEA, per germline. This CDR3 has 15 residues. J lost 2 bases, V lost 5 bases, and 11 bases had no gene match. In DNA, the CDR3 is TGCAGCGTTCACCAATTAGCGGGACTTCCCTACGAGCAGTACTTC. Translating gives CSVHQLAGLPYEQYF.

V usage is TRBV27 and J usage is TRBJ2-2; 8 nucleotides align to TRBD2. Per germline, CDR1 MNHEY and CDR2 SMNVEV (reference sequence). V trimming: 2 bases; J trimming: 4 bases; junction bases outside the gene matches: 3. The CDR3 contains 15 residues. The DNA of the CDR3 is TGTGCCAGCAGTTTAGCGGGAGGCGTCACCGGGGAGCTGTTTTTT. It codes for CASSLAGGVTGELFF.

The rearrangement joins TRBV6-4 to TRBJ2-1; weak D call: TRBD2 (8 bases). The CDR3 extends over 15 amino acids. V gave up 6 bases and J gave up 4 bases, with 16 bases separating them. Looked up from germline, CDR1 is MRHNA and CDR2 is SNTAGT. This chain's CDR3 is CASSYLAGQYNEQFF. CDR3 bases: TGTGCCAGCAGCTACTTAGCGGGACAGTACAATGAGCAGTTCTTC.

This clone was seen a few times. The CDR3 here is CASSLGTGTNEKLFF. CDR3 nucleotides: TGTGCCAGCAGCTTAGGGACAGGGACTAATGAAAAACTGTTTTTT. The rearrangement links TRBV7-2 to TRBJ1-4; 8 nucleotides match TRBD1. V was clipped by 1 base and J by 2 bases; unmatched bases: 0. Germline V gene sequence: CDR1 SGHTA, CDR2 FQGNSA. The CDR3 is 15 residues long.

In its sample, this clone was seen a few times. V is TRBV4-2 and J is TRBJ2-2; possibly TRBD1 for D (6 bases). This CDR3 region has 16 residues. Germline CDR1 LGHNA, CDR2 YNFKEQ. Trimming took 1 base from V and 3 from J, leaving 12 bases between them. CDR3 residues: CASSQGTGSHTGELFF. The CDR3 DNA reads as TGTGCCAGCAGCCAAGGTACAGGGAGTCACACCGGGGAGCTGTTTTTT.

The chain couples TRBV5-1 to TRBJ1-5; TRBD1 matches 8 bases. The J segment lost 6 bases and the V segment lost 0 bases, leaving 2 bases of the junction unmatched. Germline CDR1 reads SGHRS; CDR2 reads YFSETQ. The length of the CDR3 is 14 residues. As DNA, the CDR3 is TGCGCCAGCAGCTTGGAGACAGGGGTTCAGCCCCAGCATTTT. It specifies CASSLETGVQPQHF. Using reference TRBV5-1 and TRBJ1-5 for the parts outside the CDR3, the full variable domain is KAGVTQTPRYLIKTRGQQVTLSCSPISGHRSVSWYQQTPGQGLQFLFEYFSETQRNKGNFPGRFSGRQFSNSRSEMNVSTLELGDSALYLCASSLETGVQPQHFGDGTRLSIL.

This chain connects TRBV28 to TRBJ1-2, with 7 bases lining up with TRBD1. The CDR3 consists of 13 residues. Germline CDR1 and CDR2: MDHEN and SYDVKM. J was trimmed by 4 bases and V by 5 bases; bases with no gene match: 4. The CDR3 is CASSTGTVYGYTF. In nucleotides, the CDR3 is TGTGCCAGCAGTACAGGGACAGTCTATGGCTACACCTTC.

V usage is TRBV28 and J usage is TRBJ1-2; 8 bases fit TRBD1. V was pared by 4 bases and J by 2 bases, with 3 bases of the junction left unmatched. This CDR3 has 14 residues. Germline assignment: CDR1 MDHEN and CDR2 SYDVKM. The CDR3 nucleotides read TGTGCCAGCAGTTCCTGGACAGGGAACTATGGCTACACCTTC. Translation: CASSSWTGNYGYTF.

The J gene is TRBJ2-1, the V gene TRBV6-2 or TRBV6-3, with a tentative D call TRBD2 (6 bases). The CDR3 is made up of 19 amino acids. The V end lost 5 bases, the J end lost 4 bases, and 27 bases lay between the germline ends. Germline assignment: CDR1 MNHEY and CDR2 SVGEGT. CDR3 DNA: TGTGCCAGCAGTCGTATAGCTATCGATGGACTAACAATTTACAATGAGCAGTTCTTC. This encodes CASSRIAIDGLTIYNEQFF.

The V call is TRBV5-8, the J call TRBJ1-2; 9 bases agree with TRBD1. The V segment lost 6 bases and the J segment 8 bases; nucleotides outside the gene matches: 11. Germline V gene data show CDR1 as SGHTS and CDR2 as YDEGEE. CDR3 length: 14 amino acids. The CDR3 region has the DNA TGTGCCAGCAAACGCGGGACAGGGATTGGGGGCTACACCTTC. Amino acids: CASKRGTGIGGYTF.

DNA for the CDR3: TGTGCCAGCAGACCGGGACTAGCGGCCTCCTACGAGCAGTACTTC. Translating gives CASRPGLAASYEQYF. The gene calls are TRBV6-5 and TRBJ2-7; 11 bases map to TRBD2. Unmatched junction bases numbered 4, after V lost 6 bases and J lost 0 bases. In germline, CDR1 is MNHEY, CDR2 SVGAGI. CDR3 length equals 15 residues.

This clone was found once. V gene TRBV28 combines with J gene TRBJ2-3, with TRBD1 as a possible D gene (5 bases). The V gene lost 1 base and the J gene lost 6 bases, with 5 bases spanning the gap. The CDR3 is 12 amino acids. Germline assignment: CDR1 MDHEN and CDR2 SYDVKM. In nucleotides, the CDR3 is TGTGCCAGCAGTTTATACAGGGATACGCAGTATTTT. Protein sequence: CASSLYRDTQYF.